This T cell receptor (beta chain) was recorded in a study of cytomegalovirus exposure and HLA in healthy donors. The PCR ran on 60 Vbeta and 13 Jbeta primers. The protocol was immunoSEQ multiplex PCR, while the TCRdb copy is restricted to in-frame clones and leaves out a portion. The sample contains around 130,000 clones, over 8.5% of which appear only once. Germline V gene data show CDR1 as LGHNT and CDR2 as FRNRAP. This CDR3 comprises 14 residues. V dropped 1 base and J dropped 4 bases, with 10 bases sitting between them. The receptor was isolated from a woman between 40 and 55 years old in good health and CMV-seropositive. V and J are TRBV12-5 and TRBJ1-1; D gene unclear. The sample consisted of PBMCs. The CDR3: CASGLGIFGTEAFF. In DNA form, the CDR3 reads TGTGCTAGTGGTTTGGGTATATTCGGCACTGAAGCTTTCTTT.